This entry lists 6 T cell receptor beta chains sequenced from one sample in a study of T cell repertoires in cytomegalovirus infection (dated by TCRdb to the late 2010s). TCRdb lists the instrument as Illumina HiSeq 1500. TCRdb reprocessing: public reads trimmed at Q25 with fastp, clones called with MiXCR, in-frame beta chains kept. One record per CDR3 amino acid sequence lists the most common genes and DNA. This sample has 200,000 to 250,000 distinct CDR3 sequences in its table, and under 25% of those were observed once. The leading ten clones occupy around a sixth of the sample. Sequencing input: CD8+ T cells from PBMCs. The receptor source for this set is a human donor in good health (CMV status not recorded). Some clones in this sample may be carry-over from other donors' samples.

This clonotype has at least ten counts. CDR3 residues: CASSRTQNTEAFF. The DNA of the CDR3 is TGCGCCAGCAGCCGGACACAAAACACTGAAGCTTTCTTT. The chain combines TRBV5-1 with TRBJ1-1, with D perhaps TRBD1 (5 bases). Trimming pared 4 bases from V and 2 bases from J, leaving 9 bases between. The CDR3 loop spans 13 amino acids. Germline lookup yields CDR1 SGHRS and CDR2 YFSETQ. Filled out from reference TRBV5-1 and TRBJ1-1, the complete variable domain reads KAGVTQTPRYLIKTRGQQVTLSCSPISGHRSVSWYQQTPGQGLQFLFEYFSETQRNKGNFPGRFSGRQFSNSRSEMNVSTLELGDSALYLCASSRTQNTEAFFGQGTRLTVV.

This clonotype came up many times. Here the CDR3 reads CASSFRLAGGSTYEQYF. CDR3 DNA sequence: TGTGCCAGCAGCTTCCGCCTAGCGGGGGGCTCCACCTACGAGCAGTACTTC. V is TRBV13 and J is TRBJ2-7; TRBD2 agrees at 11 bases. CDR3 size: 17 residues. V lost 3 bases, J lost 2 bases, and 9 bases stayed unmatched. Germline CDR1 and CDR2: PRHDT and FYEKMQ (reference sequence).

The gene calls are TRBV6-6 and TRBJ2-7, with 9 bases lining up with TRBD1. Germline V CDR1 and CDR2: MNHNY, SVGAGI (reference sequence). J was trimmed by 3 bases and V by 2 bases; bases with no gene match: 5. CDR3 length equals 15 residues. In nucleotides, the CDR3 is TGTGCCAGCAGTTACCGGGACAGGGACCACTACGAGCAGTACTTC. Its protein product is CASSYRDRDHYEQYF.

CDR3 sequence: CASSTTRGNTEAFF. The CDR3 DNA is TGTGCCAGCAGTACGACACGAGGGAACACTGAAGCTTTCTTT. The rearrangement joins TRBV2 to TRBJ1-1; D call uncertain. V dropped 5 bases and J dropped 1 base, with 11 bases sitting between them. Germline V gives CDR1 SNHLY, CDR2 FYNNEI. The CDR3 totals 14 residues.

This clonotype occurred a few times. The V gene is TRBV10-3, the J gene TRBJ2-2; D is possibly TRBD1 (6 bases). V lost 4 bases to trimming and J lost 3 bases, with 15 bases between them. The germline V gene has CDR1 ENHRY and CDR2 SYGVKD. This CDR3 is built from 16 residues. DNA of the CDR3: TGTGCCATCAGTGCCAGGCAGGGGCCTCACACCGGGGAGCTGTTTTTT. This encodes CAISARQGPHTGELFF.

This clonotype was seen at least ten times. The chain couples TRBV7-6 to TRBJ2-7; TRBD2 aligns across 7 bases. After removal of 1 base from V and 2 bases from J, the junction contained 5 bases not matched to a gene. Per the germline V gene, CDR1 is SGHVS and CDR2 is FNYEAQ. The CDR3 loop spans 15 amino acids. The DNA for the CDR3 is TGTGCCAGCAGCTTAGGAATAGGGAGGGCCTACGAGCAGTACTTC. It is translated as CASSLGIGRAYEQYF.